This entry concerns a single T cell receptor (beta chain). Only a few counts were recorded for this clone. The specificity of this receptor is unknown. No base quality information exists; no much larger clone differs at one position. These data come from a study of blood T cell repertoires in COVID-19 (dated by TCRdb to the early 2020s). Regarding the study in general: The collaborator samples originated in the United States, Italy and Spain and spanned the acute and convalescent phases of COVID-19. The repertoires were released in a freely available public database meant as a resource for research on the immune response to SARS-CoV-2. The material from the prospective study consisted of cDNA or gDNA derived from T cells, B-cell-depleted T cells, or PBMCs. Samples came from the ongoing ImmuneRACE study (first 160 participants) plus 1,254 subjects from 6 global collaborators. Where available, HLA class I and class II types were obtained from metadata supplied by the sample provider rather than from assay-based typing. Nearly every sample came with metadata listing a de-identified subject ID, COVID-19 status, age in years and sex. Deeply sampled blood TCRbeta repertoires from subjects exposed to, actively infected with, or recovered from COVID-19 were included in the dataset. Study-wide findings and limitations: How much clinical and demographic metadata was included differed by source and by participant, and the metadata was provided uncurated.

Each collaborating institution followed its own protocols to collect whole blood in K2EDTA tubes. For TCRbeta analysis, collaborators shipped samples as frozen whole blood, isolated PBMCs, or DNA extracted from either of those sample types. TCRbeta CDR3 regions were amplified from genomic DNA using the immunoSEQ Assay, a bias-controlled multiplex PCR. In the original analysis: The number of nucleated cells in each sample was estimated from the amplification of reference gene primers within the assay. Sequence reads were collapsed and filtered to measure the absolute abundance of every unique TCRbeta CDR3 rearrangement. For each sample, productive Simpson clonality was calculated as the square root of Simpson's diversity index over productive rearrangements. TCRdb provides this immuneACCESS table in a form limited to in-frame rearrangements. Some clones are lacking; in checked studies, under half of them reflect an unresolved V gene, and why the rest are absent is not known. That table is the source of V, J and clone size, and D and trimming were worked out from the DNA. The table for this sample lists around 100,000 clones; 84% of them were counted only once. The top ten constitute 4% to 5.5% of the sample.

At the junction V is shortened by 7 bases and J by 0 bases, with 13 bases in between. CDR1 and CDR2 are drawn from the germline V gene: SGDLS, YYNGEE. From the cysteine up to the phenylalanine, the CDR3 has a length of 15 residues. The read is trimmed to its CDR3 DNA, 45 bases read in frame from base 1. The sequenced sample consisted of peripheral blood. This receptor was taken from a human donor in a cohort sampled during active COVID-19. The V and J genes are TRBV9 and TRBJ2-2; a confident D gene designation cannot be given. The nucleotides are TGTGCCAGCCGTGGAATCGAGGCGAACACCGGGGAGCTGTTTTTT. The encoded protein is CASRGIEANTGELFF. The full variable domain, completed from the reference TRBV9 and TRBJ2-2 proteins outside the CDR3, reads DSGVTQTPKHLITATGQRVTLRCSPRSGDLSVYWYQQSLDQGLQFLIQYYNGEERAKGNILERFSAQQFPDLHSELNLSSLELGDSALYFCASRGIEANTGELFFGEGSRLTVL.